One sample yielded the 14 T cell receptor beta chains listed below, sequenced in a study of blood T cell repertoires in COVID-19. Method: immunoSEQ multiplex PCR; TCRdb's copy keeps in-frame clones and lacks some. This repertoire shows approximately 480,000 clones, 87% found once; its top ten account for under 0.85%. Sequencing input: PBMCs or T cells enriched from blood (not recorded which). The receptors stem from a woman under 30 who had recovered from COVID-19.

The chain uses TRBV7-2 and TRBJ2-2; 9 nucleotides align to TRBD2. The CDR3 runs 16 residues. CDR1 is SGHTA, CDR2 FQGNSA, per germline. The junction had 9 bases not matched to a gene; V was cut back by 5 bases and J by 5 bases. CDR3 nucleotides: TGTGCCAGCAGCCAAGAGGGACTAGCTCCAACCGGGGAGCTGTTTTTT. Its protein product is CASSQEGLAPTGELFF. Complete variable domain (other parts from reference TRBV7-2 and TRBJ2-2): GAGVSQSPSNKVTEKGKDVELRCDPISGHTALYWYRQSLGQGLEFLIYFQGNSAPDKSGLPSDRFSAERTGGSVSTLTIQRTQQEDSAVYLCASSQEGLAPTGELFFGEGSRLTVL.

The rearrangement joins TRBV27 to TRBJ2-7, with TRBD1 matching over 8 bases. The length of the CDR3 is 16 residues. The ends lost 6 bases at V and 0 bases at J; junction bases unmatched: 10. The V gene's germline CDR1 is MNHEY and CDR2 SMNVEV (reference sequence). CDR3 region: CASRNWGTGSSYEQYF. CDR3 nucleotides: TGTGCCAGCAGAAACTGGGGGACAGGCAGCTCCTACGAGCAGTACTTC.

This clone appeared a few times. The chain links TRBV27 to TRBJ1-1; D is unresolved. Per the germline V gene, CDR1 is MNHEY and CDR2 is SMNVEV (reference sequence). CDR3 size: 13 residues. V was trimmed by 6 bases and J by 3 bases, leaving 11 bases between them. The CDR3, as DNA: TGTGCCAGCAGCTTCCCCCCCTACACTGAAGCTTTCTTT. It specifies CASSFPPYTEAFF.

Remarks on this clone: One end of the junction does not line up with germline, which may come from a read error. The chain has TRBV13 and TRBJ1-5; TRBD1 is a possible D gene (6 bases). The CDR3 has 14 residues. From germline, CDR1 is PRHDT and CDR2 FYEKMQ (reference sequence). CDR3 sequence (DNA): TGTGCCAGCAGCCTAGGACAGACCAATCAGCCCCAGCATTTT. It encodes CASSLGQTNQPQHF. Full variable domain (rest looked up from reference TRBV13 and TRBJ1-5): AAGVIQSPRHLIKEKRETATLKCYPIPRHDTVYWYQQGPGQDPQFLISFYEKMQSDKGSIPDRFSAQQFSDYHSELNMSSLELGDSALYFCASSLGQTNQPQHFGDGTRLSIL.

The J gene is TRBJ1-1, the V gene TRBV10-3; tentative D call: TRBD1 (6 bases). Between the trimmed V and J ends, which lost 6 bases and 0 bases, there was a span of 8 bases. This CDR3 contains 13 residues. Germline-derived CDR1 and CDR2 are ENHRY and SYGVKD. This CDR3 reads CAIRGAVNTEAFF. In nucleotides, the CDR3 is TGTGCCATCAGGGGGGCAGTGAACACTGAAGCTTTCTTT.

The V gene is TRBV12-3 or TRBV12-4, the J gene TRBJ1-5, with a weak D call TRBD1 (5 bases). CDR3 length: 13 amino acids. Trimming pared 7 bases from V and 7 bases from J, leaving 14 bases between. The CDR3 region is CASTDPGGQPQHF. The CDR3 DNA reads TGTGCCAGCACGGACCCGGGGGGACAGCCCCAGCATTTT.

V is TRBV28 and J is TRBJ2-7; 7 bases fit TRBD2. The germline gives CDR1 MDHEN, CDR2 SYDVKM. The J segment lost 0 bases and the V segment lost 7 bases, leaving 9 bases of the junction unmatched. The CDR3 has 15 amino acids. The CDR3 loop is CASTEPGTTSYEQYF. The CDR3 DNA sequence: TGTGCCAGCACCGAACCAGGGACTACCTCCTACGAGCAGTACTTC.

The chain is built from TRBV18 and TRBJ1-2; D ambiguous. The CDR3 sequence is 12 residues long. Trimming shortened V by 8 bases and J by 2 bases, and 9 bases separated the two germline ends. In germline, CDR1 is KGHSH, CDR2 LQKENI. The CDR3 region has the DNA TGTGCCAGCACCGGGGTAAACTATGGCTACACCTTC. Translated, it gives CASTGVNYGYTF.

The chain is built from TRBV29-1 and TRBJ1-4; D ambiguous. The ends were cut back, 3 bases at V and 5 bases at J, with 10 bases in the middle. This CDR3 contains 13 residues. Per the germline V gene, CDR1 is SQVTM and CDR2 is ANQGSEA. Here the CDR3 reads CSVEKQKNEKLFF. CDR3 DNA sequence: TGCAGCGTTGAGAAACAGAAGAATGAAAAACTGTTTTTT.

This clone has only one observation. The chain is built from TRBV5-1 and TRBJ2-5, with D maybe TRBD1 (6 bases). The CDR3 extends over 14 amino acids. Per the germline V gene, CDR1 is SGHRS and CDR2 is YFSETQ. Trimming removed 2 bases at V and 4 bases at J, with 12 bases between. The CDR3 is CASSLEGDLETQYF. CDR3 nucleotide sequence: TGCGCCAGCAGCTTAGAGGGGGACCTAGAGACCCAGTACTTC. Variable domain in full (rest from reference TRBV5-1 and TRBJ2-5): KAGVTQTPRYLIKTRGQQVTLSCSPISGHRSVSWYQQTPGQGLQFLFEYFSETQRNKGNFPGRFSGRQFSNSRSEMNVSTLELGDSALYLCASSLEGDLETQYFGPGTRLLVL.

The rearrangement joins TRBV6-5 to TRBJ1-1; no clear D. With 0 bases removed from V and 0 bases from J, the gap between germline ends came to 5 bases. From germline, CDR1 is MNHEY and CDR2 SVGAGI. The CDR3 length is 14 residues. CDR3: CASSYSLLNTEAFF. CDR3 nucleotide sequence: TGTGCCAGCAGTTACTCGTTATTGAACACTGAAGCTTTCTTT.

V is TRBV6-4 and J is TRBJ1-1, with 7 bases matching TRBD1. V gave up 10 bases and J gave up 5 bases; unmatched junction bases: 7. The CDR3 runs 12 residues. CDR1 and CDR2 from the germline V gene are MRHNA and SNTAGT. Here the CDR3 reads CANPQGRTEAFF. Written as DNA, the CDR3 is TGTGCCAACCCACAGGGGAGGACTGAAGCTTTCTTT.

The chain carries TRBV20-1 and TRBJ1-2; tentative D call: TRBD1 (6 bases). V was pared by 3 bases and J by 3 bases, with 14 bases between. The CDR3 sequence is 14 residues long. Germline loops: CDR1 DFQATT, CDR2 SNEGSKA (reference sequence). CDR3 nucleotide sequence: TGCAGTGCTAGTAAGGACAGCGAGGACTATGGCTACACCTTC. Translated, it gives CSASKDSEDYGYTF.

This chain joins TRBV4-2 and TRBJ2-3; 9 bases line up with TRBD2. The V segment lost 4 bases and the J segment 2 bases; nucleotides outside the gene matches: 10. The germline CDR1 and CDR2 sequences are LGHNA and YNFKEQ. This CDR3 contains 17 residues. The CDR3 is CASSLEASGTFTDTQYF. DNA for the CDR3: TGTGCCAGCAGCCTTGAGGCTAGCGGGACCTTCACAGATACGCAGTATTTT.